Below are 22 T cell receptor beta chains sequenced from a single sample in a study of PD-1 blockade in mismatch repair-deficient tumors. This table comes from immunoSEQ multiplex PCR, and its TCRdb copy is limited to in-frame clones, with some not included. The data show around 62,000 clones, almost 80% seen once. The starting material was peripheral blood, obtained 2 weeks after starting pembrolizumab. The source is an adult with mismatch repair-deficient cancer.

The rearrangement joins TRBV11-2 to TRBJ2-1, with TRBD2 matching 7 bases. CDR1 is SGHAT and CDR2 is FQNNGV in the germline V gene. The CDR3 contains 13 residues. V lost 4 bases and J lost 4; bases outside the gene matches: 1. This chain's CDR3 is CASSWGGYNEQFF. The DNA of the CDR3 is TGTGCCAGCAGCTGGGGGGGTTACAATGAGCAGTTCTTC.

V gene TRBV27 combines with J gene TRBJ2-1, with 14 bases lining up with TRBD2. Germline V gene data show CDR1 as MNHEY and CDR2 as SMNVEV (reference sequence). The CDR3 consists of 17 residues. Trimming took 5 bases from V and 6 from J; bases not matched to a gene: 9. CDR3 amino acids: CASSLGLAGVHGNEQFF. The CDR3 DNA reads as TGTGCCAGCAGTCTGGGACTAGCGGGAGTTCATGGCAATGAGCAGTTCTTC.

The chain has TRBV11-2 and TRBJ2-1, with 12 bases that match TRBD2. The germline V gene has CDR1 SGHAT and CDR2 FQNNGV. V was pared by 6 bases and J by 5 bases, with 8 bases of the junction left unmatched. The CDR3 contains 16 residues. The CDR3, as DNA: TGTGCCAGCAGGAAACTGGCTAGCGGGAGGGACAATGAGCAGTTCTTC. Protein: CASRKLASGRDNEQFF.

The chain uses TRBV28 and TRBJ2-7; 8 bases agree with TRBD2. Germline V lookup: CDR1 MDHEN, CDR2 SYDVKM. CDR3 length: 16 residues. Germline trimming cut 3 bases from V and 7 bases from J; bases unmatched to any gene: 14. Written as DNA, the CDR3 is TGTGCCAGCAGTTTGGCGGGGGGTCTCCCCCATTGGGAGCAGTACTTC. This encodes CASSLAGGLPHWEQYF.

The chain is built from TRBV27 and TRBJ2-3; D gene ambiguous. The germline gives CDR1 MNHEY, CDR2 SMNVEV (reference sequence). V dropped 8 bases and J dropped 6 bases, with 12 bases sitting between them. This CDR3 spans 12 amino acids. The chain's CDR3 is CASSLGRDTQYF. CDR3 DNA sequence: TGTGCCAGCTCCCTGGGTCGGGATACGCAGTATTTT.

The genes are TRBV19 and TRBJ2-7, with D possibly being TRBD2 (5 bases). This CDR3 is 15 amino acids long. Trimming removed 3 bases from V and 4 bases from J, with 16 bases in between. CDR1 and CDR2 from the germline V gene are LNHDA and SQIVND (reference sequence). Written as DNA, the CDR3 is TGTGCCAGTAGTATGGAGGATTCCTACCTTTACGAGCAGTACTTC. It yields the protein CASSMEDSYLYEQYF.

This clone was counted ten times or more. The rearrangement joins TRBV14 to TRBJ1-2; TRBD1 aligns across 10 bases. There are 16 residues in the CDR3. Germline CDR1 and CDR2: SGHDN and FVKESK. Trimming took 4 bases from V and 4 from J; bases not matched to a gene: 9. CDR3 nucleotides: TGTGCCAGCAGCCCTGACAGGGGGCGAAGCGGCTATGGCTACACCTTC. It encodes CASSPDRGRSGYGYTF.

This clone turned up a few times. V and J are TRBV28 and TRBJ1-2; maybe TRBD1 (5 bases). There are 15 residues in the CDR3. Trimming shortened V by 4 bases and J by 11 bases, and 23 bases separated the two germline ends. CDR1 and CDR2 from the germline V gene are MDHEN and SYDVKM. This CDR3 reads CASSSPRGGKSWYTF. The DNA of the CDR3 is TGTGCCAGCAGTTCCCCCCGCGGGGGAAAGTCTTGGTACACCTTC.

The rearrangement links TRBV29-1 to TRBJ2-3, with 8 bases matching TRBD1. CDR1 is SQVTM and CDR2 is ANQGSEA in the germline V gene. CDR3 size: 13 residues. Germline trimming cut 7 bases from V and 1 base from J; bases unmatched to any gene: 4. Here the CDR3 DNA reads TGCAGCGGTCAGACAGGGGGCACAGATACGCAGTATTTT. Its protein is CSGQTGGTDTQYF.

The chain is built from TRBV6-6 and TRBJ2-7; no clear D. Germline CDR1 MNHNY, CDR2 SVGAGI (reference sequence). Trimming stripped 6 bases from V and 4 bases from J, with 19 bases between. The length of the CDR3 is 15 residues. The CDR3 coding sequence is TGTGCCAGCAGGACCGACGTATTCTCTCTTTACGAGCAGTACTTC. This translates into CASRTDVFSLYEQYF.

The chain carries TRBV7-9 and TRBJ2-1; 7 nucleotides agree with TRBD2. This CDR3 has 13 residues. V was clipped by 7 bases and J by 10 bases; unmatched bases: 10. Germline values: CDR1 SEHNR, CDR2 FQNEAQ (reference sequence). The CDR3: CASTLDGGGEQFF. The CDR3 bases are TGTGCCAGCACCCTGGACGGCGGGGGAGAGCAGTTCTTC. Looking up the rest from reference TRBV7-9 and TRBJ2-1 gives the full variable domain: DTGVSQNPRHKITKRGQNVTFRCDPISEHNRLYWYRQTLGQGPEFLTYFQNEAQLEKSRLLSDRFSAERPKGSFSTLEIQRTEQGDSAMYLCASTLDGGGEQFFGPGTRLTVL.

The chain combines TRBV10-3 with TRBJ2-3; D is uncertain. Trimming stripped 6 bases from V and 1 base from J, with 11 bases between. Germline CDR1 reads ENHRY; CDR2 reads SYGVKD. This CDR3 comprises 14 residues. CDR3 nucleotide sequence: TGTGCCATCAGGATCTTTCAGGGCACAGATACGCAGTATTTT. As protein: CAIRIFQGTDTQYF.

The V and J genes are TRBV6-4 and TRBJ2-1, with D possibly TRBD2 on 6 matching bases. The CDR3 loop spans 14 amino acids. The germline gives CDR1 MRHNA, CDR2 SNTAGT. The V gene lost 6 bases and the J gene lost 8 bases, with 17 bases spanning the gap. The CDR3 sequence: CASRLSGSLDEQFF. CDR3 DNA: TGTGCCAGCAGACTTAGCGGATCTCTAGATGAGCAGTTCTTC.

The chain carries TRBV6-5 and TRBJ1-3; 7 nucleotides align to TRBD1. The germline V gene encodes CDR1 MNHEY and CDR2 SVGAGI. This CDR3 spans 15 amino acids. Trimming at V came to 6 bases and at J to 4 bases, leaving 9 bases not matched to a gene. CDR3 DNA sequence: TGTGCCAGCAGCCCCGACAGGGCAAGGGGAAACACCATATATTTT. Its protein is CASSPDRARGNTIYF.

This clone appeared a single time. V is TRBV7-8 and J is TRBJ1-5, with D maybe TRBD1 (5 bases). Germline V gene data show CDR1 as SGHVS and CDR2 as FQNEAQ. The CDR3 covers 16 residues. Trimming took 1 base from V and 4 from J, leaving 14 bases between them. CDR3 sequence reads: CASSLGGLGRNQPQHF. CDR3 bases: TGTGCCAGCAGCTTAGGGGGGTTGGGAAGGAATCAGCCCCAGCATTTT.

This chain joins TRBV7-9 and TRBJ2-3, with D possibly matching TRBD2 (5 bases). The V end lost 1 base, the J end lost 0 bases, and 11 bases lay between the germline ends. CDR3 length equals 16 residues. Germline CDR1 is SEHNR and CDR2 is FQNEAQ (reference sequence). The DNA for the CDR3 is TGTGCCAGCAGCTTAGTATCGGGAACTAGCACAGATACGCAGTATTTT. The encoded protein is CASSLVSGTSTDTQYF.

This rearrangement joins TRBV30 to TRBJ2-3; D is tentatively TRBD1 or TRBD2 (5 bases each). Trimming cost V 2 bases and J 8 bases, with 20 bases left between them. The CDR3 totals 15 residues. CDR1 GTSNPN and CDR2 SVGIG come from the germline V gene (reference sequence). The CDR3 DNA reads TGTGCCTGGAGTTTTCCGGGACCCCAAGTCGGTACGCAGTATTTT. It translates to CAWSFPGPQVGTQYF.

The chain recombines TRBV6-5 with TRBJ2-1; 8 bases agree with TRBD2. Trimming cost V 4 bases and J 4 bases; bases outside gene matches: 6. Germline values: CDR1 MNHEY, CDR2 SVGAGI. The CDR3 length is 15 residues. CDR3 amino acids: CASSLVAGTYNEQFF. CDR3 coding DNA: TGTGCCAGCAGTTTGGTAGCGGGGACTTACAATGAGCAGTTCTTC.

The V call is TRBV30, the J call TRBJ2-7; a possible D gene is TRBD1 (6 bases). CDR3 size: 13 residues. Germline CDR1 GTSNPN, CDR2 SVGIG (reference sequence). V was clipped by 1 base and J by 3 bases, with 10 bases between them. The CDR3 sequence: CAWSGQANYEQYF. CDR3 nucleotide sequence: TGTGCCTGGAGTGGACAGGCTAACTACGAGCAGTACTTC.

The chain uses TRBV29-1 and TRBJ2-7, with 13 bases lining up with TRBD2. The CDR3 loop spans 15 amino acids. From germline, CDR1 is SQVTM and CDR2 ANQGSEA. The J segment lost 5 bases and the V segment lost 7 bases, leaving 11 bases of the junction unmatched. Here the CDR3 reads CSAGPRTSGSHEQYF. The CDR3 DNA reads TGCAGCGCTGGCCCAAGGACTAGCGGGAGTCACGAGCAGTACTTC.

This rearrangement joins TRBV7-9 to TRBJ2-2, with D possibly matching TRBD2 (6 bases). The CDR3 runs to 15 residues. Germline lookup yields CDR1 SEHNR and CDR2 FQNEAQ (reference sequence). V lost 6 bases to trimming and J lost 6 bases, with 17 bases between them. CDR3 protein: CASRPRRGGSGELFF. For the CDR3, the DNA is TGTGCCAGCAGACCTCGGAGGGGTGGATCCGGGGAGCTGTTTTTT.

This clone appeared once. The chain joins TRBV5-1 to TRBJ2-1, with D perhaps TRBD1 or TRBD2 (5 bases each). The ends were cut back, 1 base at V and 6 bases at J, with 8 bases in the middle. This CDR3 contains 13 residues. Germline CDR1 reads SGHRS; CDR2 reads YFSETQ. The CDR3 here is CASSLRGTNEQFF. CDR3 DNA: TGCGCCAGCAGCTTGAGAGGGACCAATGAGCAGTTCTTC.